This T cell receptor (beta chain) was obtained from a study of blood T cell repertoires in COVID-19. Adults between about 18 and 89 years of age took part from fewer than 30 US areas. Self-reported history from a screening survey and questionnaire set each donor's cohort. Trimming stripped 5 bases from V and 1 base from J, with 15 bases between. The CDR3 consists of 16 residues. Germline loops: CDR1 SGHAT, CDR2 FQNNGV. This clone came up a few times. Profiled with immunoSEQ multiplex PCR; TCRdb holds only in-frame clones, not every one. Of 180,000 or so clones in the sample, over 80% were seen once. V and J are TRBV11-2 and TRBJ2-1; D is possibly TRBD1 (6 bases). The receptor was isolated from a woman aged 60-70 years who had recovered from COVID-19. Input material: PBMCs or T cells enriched from blood (not recorded which). Here the CDR3 reads CASSRATGISYNEQFF. The CDR3 DNA is TGTGCCAGCAGCCGAGCGACAGGAATATCCTACAATGAGCAGTTCTTC.